The 15 T cell receptor beta chains reported below all come from one sample, sequenced in a study of lymphopenia after photon versus proton radiotherapy. This table comes from immunoSEQ multiplex PCR, and its TCRdb copy is limited to in-frame clones, with some not included. Of about 42,000 clones listed, about 85% are singletons. The specimen was peripheral blood, collected from a patient treated with proton-based radiotherapy. Receptors were obtained from a woman between 70 and 85 years old with pancreatic cancer.

This clone was recorded only once. This chain joins TRBV6-5 and TRBJ1-1, with a weak D call TRBD1 (6 bases). CDR3 length equals 15 residues. V lost 3 bases and J 1 base, leaving 12 bases between the germline ends. Germline V gives CDR1 MNHEY, CDR2 SVGAGI. As DNA, the CDR3 is TGTGCCAGCAGTTATCCGGGACATCCGAACACTGAAGCTTTCTTT. Protein: CASSYPGHPNTEAFF.

V gene TRBV30 combines with J gene TRBJ1-1, with TRBD1 matching 7 bases. The germline V gene encodes CDR1 GTSNPN and CDR2 SVGIG (reference sequence). The CDR3 runs to 13 residues. Trimming cost V 1 base and J 4 bases; bases outside gene matches: 3. The CDR3, as DNA: TGTGCCTGGAGTGGGCACAGGGGCACTGAAGCTTTCTTT. It is translated as CAWSGHRGTEAFF.

The rearrangement joins TRBV14 to TRBJ1-4; TRBD1 agrees at 10 bases. The length of the CDR3 is 18 residues. Germline assignment: CDR1 SGHDN and CDR2 FVKESK. Unmatched junction bases numbered 17, after V lost 6 bases and J lost 7 bases. In DNA form, the CDR3 reads TGTGCCAGCAGGCACCGGGACAGGGGCTTCTCTTTTGGTGAAAAACTGTTTTTT. Its translation is CASRHRDRGFSFGEKLFF.

V is TRBV19 and J is TRBJ2-7; no firm D call. Trimming removed 5 bases from V and 3 bases from J, with 14 bases in between. The CDR3 runs to 14 residues. Germline CDR1 and CDR2: LNHDA and SQIVND (reference sequence). CDR3: CASSDRGGYYEQYF. For the CDR3, the DNA is TGTGCCAGTAGTGACCGAGGCGGATACTACGAGCAGTACTTC.

The chain carries TRBV7-2 and TRBJ1-1, with D possibly being TRBD1 (6 bases). The CDR3 runs 17 residues. The ends were cut back, 5 bases at V and 0 bases at J, with 19 bases in the middle. Germline values: CDR1 SGHTA, CDR2 FQGNSA. Here the CDR3 reads CASSRAGGQSLNTEAFF. CDR3 sequence (DNA): TGTGCCAGCAGCCGCGCTGGGGGCCAATCTTTGAACACTGAAGCTTTCTTT.

Notes on this clone: In the same sample, other DNA sequences code for this CDR3. The gene calls are TRBV28 and TRBJ2-7; D possibly corresponds to TRBD2 (5 bases). Trimming stripped 3 bases from V and 12 bases from J, with 18 bases between. CDR1 is MDHEN, CDR2 SYDVKM, per germline. CDR3 length: 13 amino acids. For the CDR3, the DNA is TGTGCCAGCAGTTTCTCGGGAATTAGGGAACCGTACTTC. It codes for CASSFSGIREPYF.

Judged by abundance, this clone is medium-sized. V gene TRBV11-3 combines with J gene TRBJ2-2, with D unclear. Deletions cut 3 bases from V and 5 bases from J, with 10 bases between. This CDR3 has 14 residues. Germline CDR1 and CDR2: SGHNT and YENEEA. CDR3: CASSLSPATGELFF. The CDR3 DNA reads as TGTGCCAGCAGCTTGTCTCCGGCGACCGGGGAGCTGTTTTTT.

This clone was picked up one time. CDR3 region: CASSPLPGRISPEQFF. The CDR3 DNA follows: TGTGCCAGCAGCCCTTTGCCGGGACGCATCTCGCCGGAGCAGTTCTTC. The chain has TRBV14 and TRBJ2-1; D tentatively reads TRBD1 or TRBD2 (5 bases each). This CDR3 has 16 amino acids. V dropped 4 bases and J dropped 10 bases, with 23 bases sitting between them. CDR1 and CDR2 (germline): SGHDN, FVKESK.

This clone is medium-sized within its sample. The identical CDR3 is also encoded by other nucleotide sequences in the sample. The chain joins TRBV5-4 to TRBJ2-5; TRBD1 might be the D (5 bases). CDR1 and CDR2 (germline): SGHNT, YYREEE (reference sequence). The CDR3 runs to 15 residues. V was clipped by 0 bases and J by 2 bases, with 11 bases between them. The CDR3: CASSLDQGRQETQYF. The DNA for the CDR3 is TGTGCCAGCAGCTTGGATCAGGGTCGACAAGAGACCCAGTACTTC.

This sequence joins TRBV7-9 and TRBJ2-7; 7 positions agree with TRBD2. V was pared by 2 bases and J by 5 bases, with 6 bases of the junction left unmatched. CDR1 and CDR2 from the germline V gene are SEHNR and FQNEAQ (reference sequence). The CDR3 length is 14 residues. CDR3 DNA: TGTGCCAGCAGCTTACCCGGGACTAACCACGAGCAGTACTTC. Protein: CASSLPGTNHEQYF.

The chain recombines TRBV4-1 with TRBJ2-7; D is unresolved. The CDR3 contains 16 residues. V lost 1 base to trimming and J lost 4 bases, with 17 bases between them. Germline loops: CDR1 MGHRA, CDR2 YSYEKL. The CDR3, as DNA: TGCGCCAGCAGCCAAGTTAGTTTGATCATTCCGTACGAGCAGTACTTC. It specifies CASSQVSLIIPYEQYF.

The chain has TRBV28 and TRBJ2-5; no firm D call. Germline V gene data show CDR1 as MDHEN and CDR2 as SYDVKM. V lost 5 bases to trimming and J lost 5 bases, with 6 bases between them. This CDR3 is built from 11 residues. The CDR3 reads CASSTPETQYF. In DNA form, the CDR3 reads TGTGCCAGCAGTACGCCCGAGACCCAGTACTTC.

J is TRBJ1-5 and V is TRBV15; 7 bases match TRBD1. The germline gives CDR1 LNHNV, CDR2 YYDKDF (reference sequence). The CDR3 spans 15 residues. V gave up 0 bases and J gave up 7 bases; unmatched junction bases: 6. DNA of the CDR3: TGTGCCACCAGCAGAGATGCAGGGGGTGGACAGCCCCAGCATTTT. This sequence encodes CATSRDAGGGQPQHF. Looking up the rest from reference TRBV15 and TRBJ1-5 gives the full variable domain: DAMVIQNPRYQVTQFGKPVTLSCSQTLNHNVMYWYQQKSSQAPKLLFHYYDKDFNNEADTPDNFQSRRPNTSFCFLDIRSPGLGDTAMYLCATSRDAGGGQPQHFGDGTRLSIL.

This chain connects TRBV5-1 to TRBJ2-2, with 8 nucleotides matching TRBD1. The germline V gene encodes CDR1 SGHRS and CDR2 YFSETQ. This CDR3 has 17 amino acids. The V and J ends lost 6 bases and 1 base, in that order; junction bases with no gene match: 11. CDR3 sequence reads: CASKATGARRNTGELFF. The CDR3 nucleotides read TGCGCCAGCAAAGCGACAGGGGCACGACGGAACACCGGGGAGCTGTTTTTT.

The count of this clone is one. The rearrangement uses TRBV27 and TRBJ1-2, with D perhaps TRBD1 (5 bases). The V and J ends lost 3 bases and 3 bases respectively, with 8 bases between them. The CDR3 runs to 13 residues. CDR1 is MNHEY, CDR2 SMNVEV, per germline (reference sequence). The DNA of the CDR3 is TGTGCCAGCAGTTTGGCAGGGCACTATGGCTACACCTTC. Translation gives CASSLAGHYGYTF.